These 17 T cell receptor beta chains were sequenced from one sample in a study of blood T cell repertoires in COVID-19. The repertoire was sequenced with immunoSEQ multiplex PCR; TCRdb's copy has only in-frame clones and lacks some. The data hold approximately 230,000 clones, with approximately 89% observed a single time. Sequencing used peripheral blood. These TCRs come from a woman younger than 45 with COVID-19, enrolled during active disease.

This chain uses TRBV27 with TRBJ1-2, with 9 bases identical to TRBD1. Germline trimming cut 5 bases from V and 9 bases from J; bases unmatched to any gene: 16. This CDR3 region has 16 residues. The germline CDR1 and CDR2 sequences are MNHEY and SMNVEV (reference sequence). The CDR3 loop reads CASSQYIGGGTGRYTF. The CDR3 DNA is TGTGCCAGCAGTCAATATATAGGGGGGGGGACAGGGCGCTACACCTTC.

The rearrangement links TRBV7-8 to TRBJ1-5; 7 bases line up with TRBD1. The junction had 8 bases not matched to a gene; V was cut back by 7 bases and J by 2 bases. Germline V gives CDR1 SGHVS, CDR2 FQNEAQ. The CDR3 has 15 amino acids. CDR3 amino acids: CASTRNRGGNQPQHF. The DNA of the CDR3 is TGTGCCAGCACCCGTAACAGGGGAGGCAATCAGCCCCAGCATTTT.

This clone was detected only a few times. The chain is built from TRBV7-9 and TRBJ2-7; D remains unclear. Trimming stripped 0 bases from V and 6 bases from J, with 6 bases between. The CDR3 spans 12 residues. Germline CDR1 and CDR2: SEHNR and FQNEAQ (reference sequence). Written as DNA, the CDR3 is TGTGCCAGCAGCTTAGCATCGGGCGAGCAGTACGTC. It encodes CASSLASGEQYV.

Here the CDR3 reads CASSADPGQYYGYTF. In nucleotides, the CDR3 is TGTGCCAGCAGCGCAGACCCGGGACAATACTATGGCTACACCTTC. V is TRBV5-8 and J is TRBJ1-2; tentative D call: TRBD1 (6 bases). CDR1 is SGHTS, CDR2 YDEGEE, per germline. Deletions cut 4 bases from V and 3 bases from J, with 16 bases between. The length of the CDR3 is 15 residues.

Remarks on this clone: At one end, the junction sequence differs from germline, possibly due to a read error. The chain carries TRBV28 and TRBJ2-7, with a weak D call TRBD2 (7 bases). This CDR3 is built from 12 residues. Germline values: CDR1 MDHEN, CDR2 SYDVKM. This CDR3 is CASKNPNREGHF. The CDR3 DNA reads as TGTGCCAGCAAGAACCCGAACAGGGAGGGGCACTTC.

The V call is TRBV27, the J call TRBJ2-7; D call uncertain. The CDR3 is 11 residues long. V lost 5 bases, J lost 2 bases, and 4 bases lay in between. Germline V gene lookup returns CDR1 MNHEY and CDR2 SMNVEV (reference sequence). CDR3 region: CASSTTYEQYF. The CDR3 DNA is TGTGCCAGCAGTACTACCTACGAGCAGTACTTC.

The chain employs TRBV11-3 and TRBJ2-1; 11 bases agree with TRBD2. V trimming: 0 bases; J trimming: 7 bases; junction bases outside the gene matches: 14. CDR1 and CDR2 (germline): SGHNT, YENEEA. This CDR3 region has 19 residues. The CDR3, as DNA: TGTGCCAGCAGCTTAGATTGGGTTCGAGTAGCGGGAGGGCATAATGAGCAGTTCTTC. Residues: CASSLDWVRVAGGHNEQFF.

The chain recombines TRBV7-9 with TRBJ1-1; D gene uncertain. The CDR3 is 13 amino acids. The V gene's germline CDR1 is SEHNR and CDR2 FQNEAQ (reference sequence). The V and J ends lost 2 bases and 1 base respectively, with 5 bases between them. The CDR3 loop is CASSLTRNTEAFF. The CDR3 bases are TGTGCCAGCAGCTTAACGAGGAACACTGAAGCTTTCTTT.

A single count supports this clone. CDR3 in amino acids: CASMRGGNTGELFF. CDR3 nucleotide sequence: TGTGCCAGCATGAGAGGTGGGAACACCGGGGAGCTGTTTTTT. The chain has TRBV28 and TRBJ2-2; unclear D gene. This CDR3 has 14 amino acids. Trimming removed 7 bases from V and 1 base from J, with 10 bases in between. The germline V gene has CDR1 MDHEN and CDR2 SYDVKM.

The CDR3 DNA follows: TGTGCCAGCAGTTACAGGGGGCTTAACTATGGCTACACCTTC. It encodes CASSYRGLNYGYTF. This chain connects TRBV6-6 to TRBJ1-2; 7 bases are a match to TRBD1. The CDR3 extends over 14 amino acids. V trimming: 2 bases; J trimming: 1 base; junction bases outside the gene matches: 1. Germline V gene data show CDR1 as MNHNY and CDR2 as SVGAGI (reference sequence).

The chain has TRBV7-6 and TRBJ1-2; 9 nucleotides agree with TRBD1. CDR1 SGHVS and CDR2 FNYEAQ come from the germline V gene. V shed 2 bases and J 8 bases; nucleotides not matched to a gene: 9. The CDR3 consists of 15 residues. CDR3 nucleotide sequence: TGTGCCAGCAGCTTAATACAGGGGGCGAGTAGAGGCTACACCTTC. It translates to CASSLIQGASRGYTF.

This chain's CDR3 is CASSNPGAQYEQYF. CDR3 nucleotide sequence: TGTGCCAGCAGCAACCCAGGGGCCCAATACGAGCAGTACTTC. The chain couples TRBV5-4 to TRBJ2-7, with a tentative D call TRBD1 (6 bases). The ends were cut back, 4 bases at V and 4 bases at J, with 15 bases in the middle. This CDR3 is 14 amino acids long. Germline-derived CDR1 and CDR2 are SGHNT and YYREEE (reference sequence).

The chain links TRBV7-9 to TRBJ2-7; weak D call: TRBD1 (6 bases). This CDR3 region has 18 residues. Deletions cut 2 bases from V and 0 bases from J, with 20 bases between. Germline-derived CDR1 and CDR2 are SEHNR and FQNEAQ (reference sequence). The CDR3 nucleotides are TGTGCCAGCAGCTTATTTGTAGGGTCGCAAGGGGGCTCCTACGAGCAGTACGTC. Protein sequence: CASSLFVGSQGGSYEQYV.

This sequence joins TRBV6-6 and TRBJ2-2; possibly TRBD1 for D (5 bases). The CDR3 has 16 amino acids. Trimming took off 2 bases at V and 6 bases at J, with 16 bases between the two ends. CDR1 and CDR2 (germline): MNHNY, SVGAGI (reference sequence). As DNA, the CDR3 is TGTGCCAGCAGTTACCTAGGGGATTCTACTGCCGGGGAGCTGTTTTTT. This sequence encodes CASSYLGDSTAGELFF.

CDR3 coding DNA: TGTGCCAGCAGCTTGACAGAGGGGGCGGGTGGCTACACCTTC. This encodes CASSLTEGAGGYTF. This sequence joins TRBV7-2 and TRBJ1-2; 7 positions agree with TRBD1. The V gene's germline CDR1 is SGHTA and CDR2 FQGNSA. The CDR3 extends over 14 amino acids. Trimming cost V 3 bases and J 7 bases; bases outside gene matches: 8.

The gene calls are TRBV9 and TRBJ2-3; D may be TRBD2 (6 bases). V lost 4 bases and J lost 1, with 10 bases in between. The CDR3 length is 14 residues. Germline V gene lookup returns CDR1 SGDLS and CDR2 YYNGEE. CDR3 coding DNA: TGTGCCAGCAGCTGGTCGGGAGGCACAGATACGCAGTATTTT. Protein: CASSWSGGTDTQYF.

The V and J genes are TRBV7-8 and TRBJ2-5; 9 bases map to TRBD2. CDR1 and CDR2 from the germline V gene are SGHVS and FQNEAQ. Losses at the gene ends were 5 bases for V and 7 bases for J; bases not matched to a gene: 20. The CDR3 sequence is 18 residues long. The CDR3 loop is CASSARLAAGIRFGTQYF. CDR3 in DNA: TGTGCCAGCAGCGCTCGACTAGCGGCGGGTATTCGGTTCGGGACCCAGTACTTC.